Given below is one T cell receptor (beta chain) in context. Its antigen is still unknown. This entry comes from a study of intratumoral heterogeneity in liver cancer. The method was immunoSEQ multiplex PCR; TCRdb's version includes in-frame clones alone and lacks a portion of them. This sample yields about 20,000 clones, of which just under 75% are seen a single time; about a sixth belongs to the top ten. V was shortened by 5 bases and J by 7 bases, with 11 bases between the two germline ends. Germline values: CDR1 LNHDA, CDR2 SQIVND (reference sequence). This CDR3 comprises 13 residues. Findings of the study overall: Tumor-infiltrating lymphocytes were acknowledged as under-represented in the sampling.

This sequence originates from a woman aged 70-85 years with hepatocellular carcinoma. The V call is TRBV19, the J call TRBJ2-2; possibly TRBD1 or TRBD2 for D (5 bases each). This specimen consisted of tumor-adjacent normal tissue, obtained before any cancer treatment. CDR3 residues: CASSPGTVGELFF. The CDR3 DNA reads TGTGCCAGTAGTCCAGGGACGGTCGGGGAGCTGTTTTTT.